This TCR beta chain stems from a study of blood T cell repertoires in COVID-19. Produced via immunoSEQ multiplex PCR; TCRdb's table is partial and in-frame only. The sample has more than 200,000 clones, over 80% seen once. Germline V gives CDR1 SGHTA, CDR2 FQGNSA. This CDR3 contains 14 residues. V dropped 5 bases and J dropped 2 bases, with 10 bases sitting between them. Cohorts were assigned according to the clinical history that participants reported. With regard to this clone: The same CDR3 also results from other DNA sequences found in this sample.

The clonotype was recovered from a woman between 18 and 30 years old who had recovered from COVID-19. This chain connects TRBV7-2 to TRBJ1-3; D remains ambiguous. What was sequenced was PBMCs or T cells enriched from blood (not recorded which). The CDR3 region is CASSPGTAGNTIYF. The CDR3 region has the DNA TGTGCCAGCAGCCCTGGTACGGCTGGAAACACCATATATTTT.